These T cell receptor beta chains were read from a single sample in a study of blood T cell repertoires in COVID-19. Clones were read by immunoSEQ multiplex PCR, and TCRdb kept only the in-frame ones, dropping some. The table has more than 20,000 clones, 77% seen once. The sample consisted of peripheral blood. Receptors were obtained from a man older than 75 with active or convalescent COVID-19. Both conserved end residues are part of each CDR3. D genes are given only for firm matches. For some rows the clone size is stated as once, few or many, or as a class when expanded; others skip it.

TGTGCCAGCAGCGCAAAACAGGGTGACTATGGCTACACCTTC,CASSAKQGDYGYTF,TRBV7-2,TRBJ1-2,-,-
TGTGCCAGCAGCGGTAGCGGGTACTCCTACAATGAGCAGTTCTTC,CASSGSGYSYNEQFF,TRBV5-6,TRBJ2-1,TRBD2,-
TGTGCCAGTAGTGGACAGGCCTGGAACTATGGCTACACCTTC,CASSGQAWNYGYTF,TRBV19,TRBJ1-2,TRBD1,-
TGTGCCAGCAGCCAAGATCTCTCTCCAGGGTACTCCTACGAGCAGTACTTC,CASSQDLSPGYSYEQYF,TRBV3-1/TRBV3-2,TRBJ2-7,-,-
TGTGCCAGCAGTCCCTTTTCGGGAGGGTACTCCTACGAGCAGTACTTC,CASSPFSGGYSYEQYF,TRBV27,TRBJ2-7,TRBD2,-
TGTGCCAGCAGCTTAGGAATGCCCAGGTCAAATGAAAAACTGTTTTTT,CASSLGMPRSNEKLFF,TRBV7-6,TRBJ1-4,-,-
TGCGCCAGCAGTAAGGGGACAGGGTCCATGGGAGATACGCAGTATTTT,CASSKGTGSMGDTQYF,TRBV5-1,TRBJ2-3,TRBD1,-
TGTGCCAGCAGCTTAGTCGCGGGTAAGAACACTGAAGCTTTCTTT,CASSLVAGKNTEAFF,TRBV7-2,TRBJ1-1,-,few
TGTGCCAGCAGCCCCCGACTAGCCCCGCGAAGTTACAATGAGCAGTTCTTC,CASSPRLAPRSYNEQFF,TRBV7-9,TRBJ2-1,TRBD2,-
TGTGCCAGCAGTGATGGAGGGGCGCTCTCTGGAAACACCATATATTTT,CASSDGGALSGNTIYF,TRBV6-1,TRBJ1-3,-,-
TGTGCCAGTAGAAGTACAGGCTCTGGAAACACCATATATTTT,CASRSTGSGNTIYF,TRBV19,TRBJ1-3,-,few
TGTGCCAGTCAGGACAGGGGGTATACCGGGGAGCTGTTTTTT,CASQDRGYTGELFF,TRBV19,TRBJ2-2,TRBD1,-
TGCGCCAGCGGGACAGGGGGCGCTTTCTACGAGCAGTACTTC,CASGTGGAFYEQYF,TRBV5-1,TRBJ2-7,TRBD1,-
TGTGCCAGCAGTTCGGTAGCGGGAGGGACGGATACGCAGTATTTT,CASSSVAGGTDTQYF,TRBV6-5,TRBJ2-3,TRBD2,-
TGTGCCAGCAGCTTAAGCGGGGCCAGAATGAACACTGAAGCTTTCTTT,CASSLSGARMNTEAFF,TRBV7-2,TRBJ1-1,-,few
TGTGCCAGCAGTAAGACAGGTAACACTGAAGCTTTCTTT,CASSKTGNTEAFF,TRBV12-3/TRBV12-4,TRBJ1-1,-,-
TGTGCCAGCAGGGGGCCCAAAGGGGAAAAACTGTTTTTT,CASRGPKGEKLFF,TRBV6-5,TRBJ1-4,-,-
TGTGCCAGCAGCCCCGGGGGTGGGTACGAGCAGTACTTC,CASSPGGGYEQYF,TRBV14,TRBJ2-7,-,-
TGTGCCAGTAGTATAGGAGGGCAGGGGGTGTACAATGAGCAGTTCTTC,CASSIGGQGVYNEQFF,TRBV19,TRBJ2-1,TRBD1,-
TGTGCCAGCAGTGACTTTGCCCAGGGTACCAACTATGGCTACACCTTC,CASSDFAQGTNYGYTF,TRBV6-2/TRBV6-3,TRBJ1-2,-,-
TGTGCCAGTAGCCTCTCCCGAGGGACTGGAAACACCATATATTTT,CASSLSRGTGNTIYF,TRBV19,TRBJ1-3,-,-
TGTGCCAGCAGTCGACTAGCCAACGAGCAGTACTTC,CASSRLANEQYF,TRBV6-2/TRBV6-3,TRBJ2-7,TRBD2,-
TGTGCCAGCAGTTTATCTCGGATCCTCGGGACTCAGTCCTCCTACGAGCAGTACTTC,CASSLSRILGTQSSYEQYF,TRBV28,TRBJ2-7,-,-
TGTGCTAGTGGTATCTACAGCAGGGAAAACTATGGCTACACCTTC,CASGIYSRENYGYTF,TRBV12-5,TRBJ1-2,-,-
TGTGCCAGCAGCCAAGCAGGAGCGGGAGTCAAAAACATTCAGTACTTC,CASSQAGAGVKNIQYF,TRBV3-1/TRBV3-2,TRBJ2-4,TRBD2,once
TGTGCCAGCAGCCCAAACGGACAGGGATCCTACGAGCAGTACTTC,CASSPNGQGSYEQYF,TRBV11-2,TRBJ2-7,TRBD1,few
TGTGCCAGCAGCTTAACAGGGCAAAATGAAAAACTGTTTTTT,CASSLTGQNEKLFF,TRBV7-2,TRBJ1-4,-,-
TGCGCCAGCAGGCTGCGGGTTTTCCAGAACACTGAAGCTTTCTTT,CASRLRVFQNTEAFF,TRBV5-1,TRBJ1-1,-,-
TGTGCCAGCAGTTACTCTAATGAAAAACTGTTTTTT,CASSYSNEKLFF,TRBV28,TRBJ1-4,-,few
TGCGCCAGCAGCCAACAGGGAGGGCTGGACTATGGCTACACCTTC,CASSQQGGLDYGYTF,TRBV5-1,TRBJ1-2,-,few
TGTGCCAGCAGCTTAAAGACAGGTAGGGTATGGAGTGGGAACACTGAAGCTTTCTTT,CASSLKTGRVWSGNTEAFF,TRBV7-2,TRBJ1-1,-,few
TGTGCCAGCTCGGGACAGGCTTATCAGCCCCAGCATTTT,CASSGQAYQPQHF,TRBV12-3/TRBV12-4,TRBJ1-5,TRBD1,-
TGCGCCAGCAGCCCATCAATGGCGGGACTAGCGGTATACGAGCAGTACTTC,CASSPSMAGLAVYEQYF,TRBV4-3,TRBJ2-7,TRBD2,few
TGTGCCAGCAGTTCGGACAGGAACACTGAAGCTTTCTTT,CASSSDRNTEAFF,TRBV28,TRBJ1-1,-,-
TGTGCCAGCAGCTTGCGCGGAGGACAGGTCAATCAGCCCCAGCATTTT,CASSLRGGQVNQPQHF,TRBV5-8,TRBJ1-5,TRBD1,few
TGTGCCAGCAGCCTCGACAGGATTCGCACAGATACGCAGTATTTT,CASSLDRIRTDTQYF,TRBV7-9,TRBJ2-3,-,few
TGTGCCAGCACACCGGGGACTAGCGGATACGAGCAGTACTTC,CASTPGTSGYEQYF,TRBV9,TRBJ2-7,TRBD2,few
TGCGCCAGCAGCCAAGAGGGTGTGACAGCAACCAAAAACATTCAGTACTTC,CASSQEGVTATKNIQYF,TRBV4-1,TRBJ2-4,-,few
TGCGCCAGCATCGGGAAGGAGACGAACACTGAAGCTTTCTTT,CASIGKETNTEAFF,TRBV10-1,TRBJ1-1,-,medium-sized
TGTGCCAGCAGCTTACGGGGAAGACTGAACTATGGCTACACCTTC,CASSLRGRLNYGYTF,TRBV7-2,TRBJ1-2,-,-
TGTGCCAGCAGCCCGACCACGGGTCGGGGATATAATGGCTACACCTTC,CASSPTTGRGYNGYTF,TRBV7-9,TRBJ1-2,-,-
TGTGCCAGCAGCCCCAGGGGGCCGGTAGAGACCCAGTACTTC,CASSPRGPVETQYF,TRBV6-5,TRBJ2-5,TRBD1,-
TGTGCCAGCAGCCTGGGGGGAACTAACACTGAAGCTTTCTTT,CASSLGGTNTEAFF,TRBV7-3,TRBJ1-1,-,-
TGTGCCAGCAGCTCGAGGGGGTTGCCAGACACTGAAGCTTTCTTT,CASSSRGLPDTEAFF,TRBV7-2,TRBJ1-1,-,-
TGCGCCAGCAGCTCTGCCGGGACACCGGTGGCGGATTCACCCCTCCACTTT,CASSSAGTPVADSPLHF,TRBV5-1,TRBJ1-6,-,-
TGCAGTGCTCGGGATTCCTACGAGCAGTACTTC,CSARDSYEQYF,TRBV20-1,TRBJ2-7,-,few
TGTGCCAGCACCCCGGGGGGGACAAGCTCCTACGAGCAGTACTTC,CASTPGGTSSYEQYF,TRBV6-6,TRBJ2-7,TRBD2,-
TGTGCCAGCTCACTGCAGAGAGGGTCGACTCAGCCCCAGCATTTT,CASSLQRGSTQPQHF,TRBV18,TRBJ1-5,-,-
TGTGCCACCGGGGGACAGGGTTATGAGCAGTACTTC,CATGGQGYEQYF,TRBV10-3,TRBJ2-7,TRBD1,-
TGTGCCAGCAGCAGTTACAGGGGCGCTTATGGCTACACCTTC,CASSSYRGAYGYTF,TRBV28,TRBJ1-2,TRBD1,-
TGTGCCAGCACCAAAACAGGGATGGGTAACTATGGCTACACCTTC,CASTKTGMGNYGYTF,TRBV13,TRBJ1-2,-,-
TGTGCCAGCAGTCGGGACAGGGGAGAGACCCAGTACTTC,CASSRDRGETQYF,TRBV11-2,TRBJ2-5,TRBD1,-
TGTGCCAGCAGCCCCGGACAGGAGGGTAGCGGCTACACCTTC,CASSPGQEGSGYTF,TRBV7-2,TRBJ1-2,TRBD1,-
TGTGCCAGCAGCCTCAGTTCCCCCGGGGAGCTGTTTTTT,CASSLSSPGELFF,TRBV11-3,TRBJ2-2,-,-
TGTGCCAGCAGCGTAGGAGACACGAGCTCCTACGAGCAGTACTTC,CASSVGDTSSYEQYF,TRBV9,TRBJ2-7,-,-
TGTGCCAGTAGTATTTGGTCGGGGAACACTGAAGCTTTCTTT,CASSIWSGNTEAFF,TRBV19,TRBJ1-1,-,few
TGTGCCAGCAGTTTTACTCCAGGGAGGGGGCAGCCCCAGCATTTT,CASSFTPGRGQPQHF,TRBV27,TRBJ1-5,-,once
TGTGCCAGCAGGCAGGGACTAGCGGGAGGAGCCTACGAGCAGTACTTC,CASRQGLAGGAYEQYF,TRBV2,TRBJ2-7,TRBD2,-
TGTGCCAGCAGCTCAGGACAGGGGGCTGATGAGCAGTTCTTC,CASSSGQGADEQFF,TRBV7-9,TRBJ2-1,TRBD1,-
TGTGCCATCGGAGCGGACTCATCCTACGAGCAGTACTTC,CAIGADSSYEQYF,TRBV2,TRBJ2-7,-,-